The source of this T cell receptor (beta chain) is a study of blood T cell repertoires in COVID-19. The count of this clone is one. Looked up from germline, CDR1 is LNHDA and CDR2 is SQIVND (reference sequence). CDR3 length: 16 amino acids. After removal of 5 bases from V and 8 bases from J, the junction contained 9 bases not matched to a gene. Profiled with immunoSEQ multiplex PCR; TCRdb holds only in-frame clones, not every one. The profile covers about 73,000 clones, with approximately 92% appearing a single time and roughly 9% taken by the ten largest. The chain joins TRBV19 to TRBJ1-6; TRBD1 matches at 10 bases. This TCR was recovered from a man at least 80 years old with acute or convalescent COVID-19. The sample was peripheral blood. CDR3 sequence reads: CASSALDRGLYSPLHF. For the CDR3, the DNA is TGTGCCAGTAGTGCACTCGACAGGGGGCTGTATTCACCCCTCCACTTT.